The sample holds one count of the clone carrying this TCR beta chain. Time point indicated: cycle 4 day 1 (C4D1), after more than 5 weeks of nivolumab. Every patient was affected by relapse after autologous stem cell transplantation, while exposure to brentuximab vedotin was not uniform. Out of thawed PBMCs, magnetic negative selection purified CD4+ T cells. Under best response, outcomes were complete response, partial response or progressive disease. Germline assignment: CDR1 SGHAT and CDR2 FQDESV (reference sequence). With 6 bases removed from V and 1 base from J, the gap between germline ends came to 15 bases. The CDR3 contains 15 residues. The protocol was immunoSEQ multiplex PCR, while the TCRdb copy is restricted to in-frame clones and leaves out a portion. The profile shows about 9,500 clones, over 80% of them singletons. The sample comes from a study of PD-1 blockade in classical Hodgkin lymphoma.

J is TRBJ1-1 and V is TRBV11-1; a possible D gene is TRBD1 (6 bases). The TCR originated in a human donor with classical Hodgkin lymphoma. Here the sequenced sample was CD4+ T cells from blood, taken before the fourth cycle of nivolumab. CDR3 DNA: TGTGCCAGCAGTTTCATATCGACAGGGAACACTGAAGCTTTCTTT. It yields the protein CASSFISTGNTEAFF.